A single sample gave rise to the 12 T cell receptor beta chains below, sequenced in a study of technical replicates of blood from four donors. Profiling relied on immunoSEQ multiplex PCR, and the TCRdb table lists in-frame clones only, not all of them. The sample records approximately 59,000 clones, around 88% being singletons. Sequencing used PBMCs. The origin of the receptors is a human donor in good health. Some clones in this sample may be carry-over from other donors' samples.

This chain uses TRBV6-1 with TRBJ1-5, with TRBD1 identical over 10 bases. The length of the CDR3 is 15 residues. V lost 0 bases and J lost 7; bases outside the gene matches: 3. Germline CDR1 MNHNS, CDR2 SASEGT. This CDR3 reads CASSEATGGWQPQHF. CDR3 DNA: TGTGCCAGCAGTGAAGCGACAGGGGGCTGGCAGCCCCAGCATTTT.

V gene TRBV7-2 combines with J gene TRBJ2-3; D might be TRBD2 (5 bases). Germline-derived CDR1 and CDR2 are SGHTA and FQGNSA. Trimming pared 5 bases from V and 7 bases from J, leaving 10 bases between. This CDR3 has 12 residues. DNA of the CDR3: TGTGCCAGCAGCCCAAGAGGGAATACGCAGTATTTT. It encodes CASSPRGNTQYF.

The chain joins TRBV27 to TRBJ2-1, with TRBD2 matching 11 bases. Germline CDR1 MNHEY, CDR2 SMNVEV (reference sequence). This CDR3 spans 18 amino acids. V lost 4 bases to trimming and J lost 4 bases; unmatched junction nucleotides: 12. CDR3 coding DNA: TGTGCCAGCAGTTCAACCCGCCCCGGGACTAGCGGTTACAATGAGCAGTTCTTC. It translates to CASSSTRPGTSGYNEQFF.

This clone appeared once. This chain connects TRBV19 to TRBJ2-7, with 7 positions matching TRBD1. This CDR3 has 15 amino acids. The germline V gene encodes CDR1 LNHDA and CDR2 SQIVND (reference sequence). With V trimmed by 4 bases and J by 5 bases, 11 bases remained unmatched. The CDR3 reads CASSSPTGLTNEQYF. CDR3 DNA: TGTGCCAGTAGTAGCCCGACAGGGTTGACAAACGAGCAGTACTTC.

This clone was counted only a few times. The chain carries TRBV5-1 and TRBJ1-1, with D uncertain. V was trimmed by 4 bases and J by 0 bases, leaving 7 bases between them. The V gene's germline CDR1 is SGHRS and CDR2 YFSETQ. The CDR3 is 13 residues long. The CDR3 here is CASSHLMNTEAFF. CDR3 DNA: TGCGCCAGCAGCCACCTAATGAACACTGAAGCTTTCTTT.

The rearrangement joins TRBV5-5 to TRBJ1-1; possibly TRBD1 for D (6 bases). V lost 0 bases to trimming and J lost 2 bases, with 17 bases between them. There are 17 residues in the CDR3. Germline V gene data show CDR1 as SGHKS and CDR2 as YYEKEE (reference sequence). CDR3 protein: CASSLVLSGGENTEAFF. The CDR3 DNA sequence: TGTGCCAGCAGCTTGGTACTTTCTGGGGGCGAAAACACTGAAGCTTTCTTT.

This chain uses TRBV29-1 with TRBJ2-1; TRBD1 agrees at 7 bases. This CDR3 spans 15 amino acids. Germline CDR1 reads SQVTM; CDR2 reads ANQGSEA. Losses at the gene ends were 6 bases for V and 5 bases for J; bases not matched to a gene: 13. DNA for the CDR3: TGCAGCGTGGTTTCCCGGGACAGTACTCACAATGAGCAGTTCTTC. The encoded protein is CSVVSRDSTHNEQFF.

The chain recombines TRBV6-5 with TRBJ1-1; the D is unclear. The V end was cut by 4 bases, the J end by 0 bases, with 6 bases between. CDR3 length: 13 amino acids. The germline V gene has CDR1 MNHEY and CDR2 SVGAGI. For the CDR3, the DNA is TGTGCCAGCAGTTTATCGGTGAACACTGAAGCTTTCTTT. Protein sequence: CASSLSVNTEAFF.

J is TRBJ1-6 and V is TRBV7-9; D not certain. V was cut by 3 bases and J by 5 bases, with 8 bases left in between. Germline CDR1 and CDR2: SEHNR and FQNEAQ (reference sequence). This CDR3 spans 14 amino acids. The CDR3 coding sequence is TGTGCCAGCAGCTTTTACGGAGATAATTCACCCCTCCACTTT. Its translation is CASSFYGDNSPLHF.

This chain joins TRBV19 and TRBJ2-7; D is perhaps TRBD2 (7 bases). Germline CDR1 reads LNHDA; CDR2 reads SQIVND (reference sequence). CDR3 length equals 15 residues. V lost 5 bases to trimming and J lost 3 bases, with 17 bases between them. CDR3 sequence reads: CASSPRTGGGYEQYF. The CDR3 DNA is TGTGCCAGTAGTCCCCGGACGGGGGGCGGCTACGAGCAGTACTTC.

The V call is TRBV6-6, the J call TRBJ2-7, with D possibly being TRBD2 (5 bases). CDR1 MNHNY and CDR2 SVGAGI come from the germline V gene (reference sequence). Trimming pared 5 bases from V and 3 bases from J, leaving 11 bases between. The length of the CDR3 is 13 residues. Here the CDR3 DNA reads TGTGCCAGCAGTCCCCGGACTTTCTACGAGCAGTACTTC. Its protein is CASSPRTFYEQYF.

This clone was seen a single time. The CDR3: CASGSGTSGSYEQYF. The CDR3 nucleotides are TGTGCTAGTGGTTCAGGGACTAGCGGGAGTTACGAGCAGTACTTC. The chain couples TRBV12-5 to TRBJ2-7; 14 bases are a match to TRBD2. V was pared by 4 bases and J by 4 bases, with 3 bases of the junction left unmatched. This CDR3 contains 15 residues. The germline V gene has CDR1 LGHNT and CDR2 FRNRAP.